This T cell receptor beta chain was sequenced in a study of cytomegalovirus exposure and HLA in healthy donors. The PCR employed 60 Vbeta primers together with 13 Jbeta primers. In the original workflow: Unique TCR beta chains totaled around 86 million in a later count, with approximately 10 million of them shared. Profiled with immunoSEQ multiplex PCR; TCRdb holds only in-frame clones, not every one. The V and J calls and clone size were taken over from that table, and D and trimming were inferred from the DNA. This sample yields approximately 93,000 clones, of which more than 55% are seen a single time; about 6.3% belongs to the top ten. Sequenced input: PBMCs. The TCR sequence derives from a boy between 10 and 17 years old in good health and CMV-seropositive.

The DNA of the CDR3 is TGTGCCAGCAGCTTAGGGACAAATTACTACGAGCAGTACTTC. Translation gives CASSLGTNYYEQYF. V gene TRBV5-5 combines with J gene TRBJ2-7; tentative D call: TRBD1 (6 bases). Trimming cost V 2 bases and J 3 bases, with 12 bases left between them. The length of the CDR3 is 14 residues. Germline CDR1 is SGHKS and CDR2 is YYEKEE (reference sequence).